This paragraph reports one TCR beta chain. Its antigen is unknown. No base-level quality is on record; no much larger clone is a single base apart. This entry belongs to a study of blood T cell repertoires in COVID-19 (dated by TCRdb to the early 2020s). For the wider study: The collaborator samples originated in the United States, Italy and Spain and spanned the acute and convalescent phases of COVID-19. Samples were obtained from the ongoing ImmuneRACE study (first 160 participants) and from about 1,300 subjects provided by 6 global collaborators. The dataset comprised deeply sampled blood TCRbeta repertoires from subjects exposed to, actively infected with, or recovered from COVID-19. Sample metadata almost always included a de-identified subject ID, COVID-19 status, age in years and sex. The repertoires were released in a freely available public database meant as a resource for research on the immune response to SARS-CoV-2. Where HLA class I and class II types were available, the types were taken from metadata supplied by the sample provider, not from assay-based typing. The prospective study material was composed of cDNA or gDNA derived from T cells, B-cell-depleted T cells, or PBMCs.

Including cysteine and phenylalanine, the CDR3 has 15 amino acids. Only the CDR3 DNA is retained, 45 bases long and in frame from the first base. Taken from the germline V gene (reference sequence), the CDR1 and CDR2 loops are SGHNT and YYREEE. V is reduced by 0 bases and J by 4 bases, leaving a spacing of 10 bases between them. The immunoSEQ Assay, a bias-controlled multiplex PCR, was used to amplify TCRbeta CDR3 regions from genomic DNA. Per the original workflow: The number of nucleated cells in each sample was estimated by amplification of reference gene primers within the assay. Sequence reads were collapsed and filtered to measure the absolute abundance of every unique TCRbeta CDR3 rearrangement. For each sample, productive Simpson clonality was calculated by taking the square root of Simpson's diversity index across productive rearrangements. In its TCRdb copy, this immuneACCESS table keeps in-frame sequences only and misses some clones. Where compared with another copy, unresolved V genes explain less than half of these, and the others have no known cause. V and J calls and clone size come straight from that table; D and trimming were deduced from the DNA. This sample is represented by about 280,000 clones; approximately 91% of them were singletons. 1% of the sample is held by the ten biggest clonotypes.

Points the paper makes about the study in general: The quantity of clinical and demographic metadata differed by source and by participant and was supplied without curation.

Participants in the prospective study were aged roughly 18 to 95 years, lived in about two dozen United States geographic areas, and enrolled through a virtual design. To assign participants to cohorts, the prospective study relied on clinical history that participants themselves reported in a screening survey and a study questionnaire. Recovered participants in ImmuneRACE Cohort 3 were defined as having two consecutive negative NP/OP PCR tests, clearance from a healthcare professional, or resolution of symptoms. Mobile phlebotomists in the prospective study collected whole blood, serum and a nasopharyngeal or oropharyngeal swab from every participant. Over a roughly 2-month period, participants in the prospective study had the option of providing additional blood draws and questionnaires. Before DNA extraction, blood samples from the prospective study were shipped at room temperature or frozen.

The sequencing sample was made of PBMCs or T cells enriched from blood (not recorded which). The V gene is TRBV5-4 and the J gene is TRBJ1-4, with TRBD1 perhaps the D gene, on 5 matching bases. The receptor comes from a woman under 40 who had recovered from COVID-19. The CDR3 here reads CASSLAGGDNEKLFF. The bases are TGTGCCAGCAGCTTGGCCGGGGGGGATAATGAAAAACTGTTTTTT.